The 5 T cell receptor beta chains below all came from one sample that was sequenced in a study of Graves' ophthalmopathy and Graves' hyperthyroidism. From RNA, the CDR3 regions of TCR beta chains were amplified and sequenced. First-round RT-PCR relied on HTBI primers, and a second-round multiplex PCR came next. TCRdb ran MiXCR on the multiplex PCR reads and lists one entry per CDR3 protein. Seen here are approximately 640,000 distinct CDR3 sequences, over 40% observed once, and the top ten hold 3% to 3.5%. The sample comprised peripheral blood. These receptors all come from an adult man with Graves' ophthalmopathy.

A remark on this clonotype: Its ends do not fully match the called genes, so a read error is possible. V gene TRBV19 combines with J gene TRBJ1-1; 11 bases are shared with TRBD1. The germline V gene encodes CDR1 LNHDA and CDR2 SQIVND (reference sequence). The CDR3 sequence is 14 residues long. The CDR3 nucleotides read TGTACCAGTAGTGGGACAGGGGGAAACACTGAAGCTTTCTTT. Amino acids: CTSSGTGGNTEAFF.

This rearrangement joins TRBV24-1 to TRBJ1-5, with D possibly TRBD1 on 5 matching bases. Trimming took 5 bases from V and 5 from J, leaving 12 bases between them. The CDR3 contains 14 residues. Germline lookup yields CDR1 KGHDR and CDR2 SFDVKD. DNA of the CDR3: TGTGCCACCAGTGGCTCAGGGATGGATCAGCCCCAGCATTTT. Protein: CATSGSGMDQPQHF.

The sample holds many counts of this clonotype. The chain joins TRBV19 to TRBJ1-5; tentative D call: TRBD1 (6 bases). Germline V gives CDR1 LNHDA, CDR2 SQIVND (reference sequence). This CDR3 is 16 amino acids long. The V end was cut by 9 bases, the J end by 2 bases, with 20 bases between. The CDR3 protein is CASRYRVDIGNQPQHF. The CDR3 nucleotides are TGTGCCAGCCGATACAGGGTTGATATTGGCAATCAGCCCCAGCATTTT.

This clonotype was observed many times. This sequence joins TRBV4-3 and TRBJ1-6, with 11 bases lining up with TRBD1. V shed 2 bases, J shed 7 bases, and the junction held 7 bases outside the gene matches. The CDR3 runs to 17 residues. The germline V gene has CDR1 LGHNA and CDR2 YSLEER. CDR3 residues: CASSQRGTGGPNSPLHF. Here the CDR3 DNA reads TGCGCCAGCAGCCAACGGGGGACAGGGGGTCCAAATTCACCCCTCCACTTT.

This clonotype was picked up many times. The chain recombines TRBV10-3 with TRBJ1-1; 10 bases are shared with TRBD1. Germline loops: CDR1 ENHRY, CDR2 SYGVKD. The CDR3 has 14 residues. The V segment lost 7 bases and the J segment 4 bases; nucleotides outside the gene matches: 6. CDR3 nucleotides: TGTGCCATCACGCCGGGACAGGGGCCCACTGAAGCTTTCTTT. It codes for CAITPGQGPTEAFF.